This T cell receptor beta chain appears in the sequencing data of a study of T cell repertoires and HLA-DP antigens. The study, taken as a whole, reports: Clones undetected before culture averaged around 36% against one allele and about 55% against the other.

For pre-culture CD4+ samples, the target was around 200,000 T cell genomes. Produced via immunoSEQ multiplex PCR; TCRdb's table is partial and in-frame only. The sample carries some 120,000 clones, 80% to 95% recorded once. In the case of this clone: The antigen remains unidentified.

Deletions cut 4 bases from V and 4 bases from J, with 13 bases between. The CDR3 has 13 amino acids. Germline V gives CDR1 SQVTM, CDR2 ANQGSEA. The sample consisted of CD4+ T cells from PBMCs. This chain joins TRBV29-1 and TRBJ1-2; D is unresolved. The source is a young woman in good health and CMV-seronegative. Here the CDR3 DNA reads TGCAGCGTTGTTTCCCCAATAAGCTATGGCTACACCTTC. Its translation is CSVVSPISYGYTF.